Listed below are T cell receptor beta chains from one sample, sequenced in a study of identical twins. MiXCR, run by TCRdb on the 5' RACE reads, gives a single entry per CDR3 protein. The sample shows 520,000 or so distinct CDR3 sequences, 20% to 25% of them seen only once. The same specimen was also included in a second study, on T cells expressing NK-cell markers.

The source material was CD4+ T cells sorted from blood. The source of these receptors is a woman between 18 and 29 years old in good health. CDR3s include the opening cysteine and the closing phenylalanine or tryptophan. Fields, in order: V gene, D gene, J gene, clone size, CDR3 DNA, CDR3 protein. D genes are given only for firm matches. For some rows the clone size is stated as once, few or many, or as a class when expanded; others skip it.

TRBV29-1	NA	TRBJ1-1	NA	TGCAGCGTGAGCTTGGACAGCCCAAAAGCTTTCTTT	CSVSLDSPKAFF
TRBV7-8	NA	TRBJ2-5	NA	TGTGCCAGCAGCACGGACGTGGACGGAGAGACCCAGTACTTC	CASSTDVDGETQYF
TRBV7-2	TRBD2	TRBJ2-3	NA	TGTGCCAGCAGCTTAGCGCTAGCGGCTCCCACAGATACGCAGTATTTT	CASSLALAAPTDTQYF
TRBV4-3	NA	TRBJ2-1	many	TGCGCCAGCAGCCAAGGGCGGGGATCCTACAATGAGCAGTTCTTC	CASSQGRGSYNEQFF
TRBV29-1	NA	TRBJ2-1	many	TGCAGCGTTGAACGCTTTTCGGGGTACAATGAGCAGTTCTTC	CSVERFSGYNEQFF
TRBV21-1	NA	TRBJ1-6	NA	TGTGCCAGCGAGAAAAACAGGGAGGTAGCGTCACCCCTCCACTTT	CASEKNREVASPLHF
TRBV20-1	NA	TRBJ2-1	many	TGCAGTGCTAGTTTCCCCTTCACAGCCAATGAGCAGTTCTTC	CSASFPFTANEQFF
TRBV24-1	NA	TRBJ2-7	NA	TGTGCCACCACAGGGGCATTTCCCTACGAGCAGTACTTC	CATTGAFPYEQYF
TRBV7-2	TRBD1	TRBJ1-6	NA	TGTGCCAGCAGCGCCCAAGGCAGGGGGGGCTCACCCCTCCACTTT	CASSAQGRGGSPLHF
TRBV20-1	TRBD2	TRBJ2-7	few	TGCAGTGCCACCCTAGCGGGAGGAGGCTACGAGCAGTACTTC	CSATLAGGGYEQYF
TRBV11-2	NA	TRBJ1-1	few	TGTGCCAGCAGCTTGACGGACACTGAAGCTTTCTTT	CASSLTDTEAFF
TRBV29-1	NA	TRBJ2-1	many	TGCAGCCTAGCAAGCTCCTACAATGAGCAGTTCTTC	CSLASSYNEQFF
TRBV12-3/TRBV12-4	NA	TRBJ2-7	NA	TGTGCCAGCAGTTGGGGCATTTCCTACGAGCAGTACTTC	CASSWGISYEQYF
TRBV5-5	TRBD1	TRBJ1-4	NA	TGTGCCAGCAGCTCAAAGGACAGGTTAAATGAAAAACTGTTTTTT	CASSSKDRLNEKLFF
TRBV20-1	NA	TRBJ2-5	few	TGCAGTGCTGCCTCTAGTCGGGGCGTTGAGACCCAGTACTTC	CSAASSRGVETQYF
TRBV7-3	NA	TRBJ2-3	NA	TGTGCCAGCAGCTTACTAGGCCGGACCACAGATACGCAGTATTTT	CASSLLGRTTDTQYF
TRBV10-3	TRBD1	TRBJ1-2	few	TGTGCCATCAGTGAGAGGGACAGGGGCTATGGCTACACCTTC	CAISERDRGYGYTF
TRBV20-1	NA	TRBJ2-1	few	TGCAGTGCTAGAATGCTCGGGGCTAGCGACAAGGGTGAGCAGTTCTTC	CSARMLGASDKGEQFF
TRBV27	NA	TRBJ2-6	NA	TGTGCCAGCAGTAAAGTGGGGTTTGCCTCTGGGGCCAACGTCCTGACTTTC	CASSKVGFASGANVLTF
TRBV6-5	NA	TRBJ1-2	few	TGTGCCAGCAGTTACACGGGGATCTATGGCTACACCTTC	CASSYTGIYGYTF
TRBV12-5	NA	TRBJ1-6	few	TGTGCTAGCCGCACGGGACACTCCAATTCACCCCTCCACTTT	CASRTGHSNSPLHF
TRBV5-1	TRBD1	TRBJ2-7	many	TGCGCCAGCAGCACTGGACAGGGCCCGAATTCCTACGAGCAGTACTTC	CASSTGQGPNSYEQYF
TRBV5-1	NA	TRBJ1-1	NA	TGCGCCAGCAGCTTGATCCTCCAGCCAAACACTGAAGCTTTCTTT	CASSLILQPNTEAFF
TRBV12-3/TRBV12-4	TRBD2	TRBJ2-3	few	TGTGCCAGCAGGCGGGGGGCCTTCACAGATACGCAGTATTTT	CASRRGAFTDTQYF
TRBV11-3	NA	TRBJ2-1	few	TGTGCCAGCAGCTTGGGTCCAGTGGGTGAGCAGTTCTTC	CASSLGPVGEQFF
TRBV24-1	TRBD2	TRBJ2-3	many	TGTGCCACCAGTGATCCTAGCGGGAGCAGGGGAGATACGCAGTATTTT	CATSDPSGSRGDTQYF
TRBV5-6	NA	TRBJ1-2	many	TGTGCCAGCGGACAGACCAACTATGGCTACACCTTC	CASGQTNYGYTF
TRBV27	TRBD2	TRBJ2-4	few	TGTGCCAGCAGTCCCACCGGGGGGAACATTCAGTACTTC	CASSPTGGNIQYF
TRBV24-1	NA	TRBJ2-3	once	TGTGCCACCAGTGATGGAGGACTCCAAAGCACAGATACGCAGTATTTT	CATSDGGLQSTDTQYF
TRBV12-3/TRBV12-4	TRBD1	TRBJ1-6	NA	TGTGCCAGCAGCTCAGGGACAGGGCAAAATTCACCCCTCCACTTT	CASSSGTGQNSPLHF